Shown below are 25 T cell receptor beta chains from a single sample sequenced in a study of molecular identifiers for immune sequencing clone quantification (dated by TCRdb to 2017 to 2018). Library preparation used PCR. The reads were generated on an Illumina HiSeq 4000. The public reads were quality trimmed at Q25 with fastp and then assembled into clones with MiXCR by TCRdb, keeping productive beta chains. Every distinct CDR3 protein forms one entry, paired with its most common genes and DNA. This sample holds hundreds of thousands of distinct CDR3 sequences; 20% to 25% were observed only once. Under 0.95% of the sample belongs to the ten largest clones. The sample was naive CD8+ T cells from blood, with Jurkat cell RNA spiked in. This specimen's cell subset or site label, per the study, means: FACS-sorted CD8+CD4-CCR7+CD45RA+ naive T cells. These receptors came from a human donor in good health. Some libraries in this study had Jurkat cell RNA spiked in.

This clonotype has a count of ten or more. V is TRBV20-1 and J is TRBJ2-4, with a weak D call TRBD1 (6 bases). Per germline, CDR1 DFQATT and CDR2 SNEGSKA (reference sequence). The V gene lost 0 bases and the J gene lost 0 bases, with 9 bases spanning the gap. This CDR3 spans 15 amino acids. The DNA for the CDR3 is TGCAGTGCTAGAGAACAGGGCTCAGCCAAAAACATTCAGTACTTC. Translation gives CSAREQGSAKNIQYF.

This clonotype has only a few counts. Compared with germline, one end of the junction differs, possibly owing to a read error. V and J are TRBV20-1 and TRBJ2-3, with D possibly matching TRBD2 (6 bases). This CDR3 has 16 residues. Germline loops: CDR1 DFQATT, CDR2 SNEGSKA (reference sequence). CDR3 nucleotide sequence: TGCGGTGCTAGGAGTGGAGGGGCGCAATTCACAGATACGCAGTATTTT. Protein sequence: CGARSGGAQFTDTQYF.

Remarks on this clonotype: A read error may be the cause here, since a much bigger clone is one base away. The rearrangement uses TRBV25-1 and TRBJ2-7; D not resolved. The CDR3 runs 12 residues. CDR1 and CDR2 (germline): MGHDK, SYGVNS. CDR3 bases: TGTGCCAACAGTTATGGATGGCACGAGCAGTACTTC. This translates into CANSYGWHEQYF.

The chain recombines TRBV14 with TRBJ2-3; D is perhaps TRBD2 (5 bases). The CDR3 runs to 17 residues. V shed 0 bases and J shed 2 bases, with 15 bases lying between them. Germline CDR1 reads SGHDN; CDR2 reads FVKESK. The CDR3 loop reads CASSQDASFFSTDTQYF. As DNA, the CDR3 is TGTGCCAGCAGCCAAGATGCTAGCTTTTTTTCCACAGATACGCAGTATTTT.

Concerning this clonotype: This may arise from a read error, as a much more abundant clone is one base away. The V call is TRBV5-6, the J call TRBJ2-5; 7 nucleotides agree with TRBD1. The CDR3 is 14 residues long. Germline V lookup: CDR1 SGHDT, CDR2 YYEEEE. J gave up 5 bases and V 4 bases, and 8 bases lay outside the gene matches. DNA for the CDR3: TGTGCCAGCAGCCAGGGACAGAGGGCTGAGACCCAGTACTTC. Translation gives CASSQGQRAETQYF.

To note about this clonotype: A read error may explain this, as a much larger clone is one base away. The rearrangement links TRBV19 to TRBJ2-4; the match to TRBD2 covers 7 bases. Trimming removed 7 bases from V and 5 bases from J; junction bases left unmatched: 5. Per germline, CDR1 LNHDA and CDR2 SQIVND (reference sequence). The CDR3 is made up of 13 amino acids. The CDR3 sequence: CASNSGPENIQYF. Here the CDR3 DNA reads TGTGCCAGTAATAGCGGGCCCGAAAACATTCAGTACTTC.

V gene TRBV18 combines with J gene TRBJ2-5, with 9 bases matching TRBD1. V gave up 3 bases and J gave up 0 bases; unmatched junction bases: 11. CDR1 and CDR2 (germline): KGHSH, LQKENI. The CDR3 extends over 18 amino acids. The CDR3 DNA is TGTGCCAGCTCACCCTACAGGGGGCAAAGCCCTGACCAAGAGACCCAGTACTTC. It yields the protein CASSPYRGQSPDQETQYF.

This clonotype appeared many times. V gene TRBV7-2 combines with J gene TRBJ2-3; the D gene could be TRBD1 or TRBD2 (5 bases each). The germline CDR1 and CDR2 sequences are SGHTA and FQGNSA. The CDR3 totals 15 residues. The V end was cut by 4 bases, the J end by 2 bases, with 13 bases between. The CDR3 spells CASSSGLGTTDTQYF. The CDR3 DNA follows: TGTGCCAGCAGCTCCGGTCTGGGGACCACAGATACGCAGTATTTT.

This clonotype was detected many times. The chain carries TRBV5-5 and TRBJ2-3; 8 bases agree with TRBD2. This CDR3 comprises 15 residues. The V and J ends lost 3 bases and 2 bases, in that order; junction bases with no gene match: 5. Germline V gene sequence: CDR1 SGHKS, CDR2 YYEKEE (reference sequence). The CDR3 loop is CASSWSGGATDTQYF. The CDR3 DNA follows: TGTGCCAGCAGCTGGAGCGGGGGAGCCACAGATACGCAGTATTTT.

As for this clonotype: No conserved phenylalanine or tryptophan ends this CDR3, so it is likely a read error. This chain links TRBV9 with TRBJ2-1; D is uncertain. Germline loops: CDR1 SGDLS, CDR2 YYNGEE. The CDR3 has 13 residues. V was pared by 0 bases and J by 4 bases, with 5 bases between. CDR3 bases: TGTGCCAGCAGCGTAGGGAGTTACAATGAGCAGTTCTCC. It encodes CASSVGSYNEQFS.

As for this clonotype: A read error may be the cause here, since a much bigger clone is one base away. The chain joins TRBV21-1 to TRBJ2-7; TRBD1 is the table's D call, not checked against the DNA. TRBV21-1 is deemed a pseudogene. The CDR3 runs to 16 residues. The CDR3 reads CASSKKAGTGGYEQYF. The DNA for the CDR3 is TGTGCCAGCAGCAAGAAGGCCGGGACAGGGGGGTACGAGCAGTACTTC.

This clonotype was picked up one time. A single base separates this from a much larger clone, so it may be a read error. J is TRBJ1-2 and V is TRBV20-1, with D unclear. This CDR3 is built from 16 residues. Germline assignment: CDR1 DFQATT and CDR2 SNEGSKA (reference sequence). The CDR3 nucleotides are TGCAGTGCTGGAGATCCACCGGCGCAAGGGATCTATGGCTACACCTTC. Translation gives CSAGDPPAQGIYGYTF.

This clonotype has ten or more counts. The chain couples TRBV7-2 to TRBJ2-7, with a weak D call TRBD2 (7 bases). The CDR3 is 15 amino acids. CDR1 is SGHTA, CDR2 FQGNSA, per germline. The V end was cut by 5 bases, the J end by 0 bases, with 14 bases between. CDR3 amino acids: CASSLGRGYSYEQYF. The CDR3 DNA follows: TGTGCCAGCAGCCTGGGGAGGGGGTACTCCTACGAGCAGTACTTC.

The chain carries TRBV4-1 and TRBJ1-1, with 7 bases identical to TRBD1. Trimming removed 3 bases from V and 3 bases from J; junction bases left unmatched: 13. This CDR3 is 17 amino acids long. CDR1 and CDR2 from the germline V gene are MGHRA and YSYEKL. CDR3 nucleotide sequence: TGCGCCAGCAGCCAGAGGGCCTGGAACAGGGGTTACACTGAAGCTTTCTTT. Its protein is CASSQRAWNRGYTEAFF.

This clonotype was observed at least ten times. This chain connects TRBV28 to TRBJ2-5; TRBD1 matches 7 bases. Germline loops: CDR1 MDHEN, CDR2 SYDVKM. J lost 2 bases, V lost 3 bases, and 3 bases had no gene match. The CDR3 has 14 residues. CDR3 loop: CASSFRDSQETQYF. CDR3 coding DNA: TGTGCCAGCAGTTTCCGGGACAGTCAAGAGACCCAGTACTTC.

Regarding this clonotype: Being one base from a much bigger clone, this may be a read error. The J gene is TRBJ2-3, the V gene TRBV5-5; unclear D gene. The CDR3 contains 14 residues. CDR1 is SGHKS and CDR2 is YYEKEE in the germline V gene (reference sequence). V gave up 4 bases and J gave up 3 bases, with 12 bases separating them. CDR3: CASSMGFGTDTQYF. The CDR3 DNA is TGTGCCAGCAGCATGGGGTTCGGGACAGATACGCAGTATTTT.

This clonotype was counted a few times. V is TRBV12-3 or TRBV12-4 and J is TRBJ1-1; possibly TRBD1 for D (5 bases). The CDR3 totals 14 residues. Trimming removed 3 bases at V and 6 bases at J, with 14 bases between. The DNA for the CDR3 is TGTGCCAGCAGTTTGGCCAGGGATGGAGCTGAAGCTTTCTTT. The encoded protein is CASSLARDGAEAFF.

This clonotype was seen many times. The CDR3 region is CASSPPDHRGDNTGELFF. CDR3 sequence (DNA): TGTGCCAGCAGCCCACCAGATCACAGGGGCGACAACACCGGGGAGCTGTTTTTT. The chain recombines TRBV7-9 with TRBJ2-2; 7 bases are a match to TRBD1. CDR3 length: 18 residues. The trim removed 5 bases at V and 2 bases at J, leaving 14 bases unmatched. Germline CDR1 is SEHNR and CDR2 is FQNEAQ (reference sequence).

In its sample, this clonotype was seen many times. This sequence joins TRBV30 and TRBJ1-1; D remains ambiguous. The CDR3 sequence is 11 residues long. Deletions cut 3 bases from V and 7 bases from J, with 9 bases between. CDR1 GTSNPN and CDR2 SVGIG come from the germline V gene (reference sequence). For the CDR3, the DNA is TGTGCCTGGAGCGACTACCGTGAAGCTTTCTTT. It translates to CAWSDYREAFF. The full variable domain, with the rest looked up from reference TRBV30 and TRBJ1-1, is SQTIHQWPATLVQPVGSPLSLECTVEGTSNPNLYWYRQAAGRGLQLLFYSVGIGQISSEVPQNLSASRPQDRQFILSSKKLLLSDSGFYLCAWSDYREAFFGQGTRLTVV.

This clonotype was seen a single time. A single base separates this from a much larger clone, so it may be a read error. This chain connects TRBV5-1 to TRBJ1-1, with D unresolved. Deletions cut 0 bases from V and 1 base from J, with 10 bases between. Germline V CDR1 and CDR2: SGHRS, YFSETQ. This CDR3 contains 15 residues. CDR3 sequence reads: CASSLEAGPNTEAFF. CDR3 DNA: TGCGCCAGCAGCTTGGAGGCCGGACCGAACACTGAAGCTTTCTTT.

This clonotype was seen a few times. V usage is TRBV6-2 or TRBV6-3 and J usage is TRBJ2-1; the match to TRBD1 covers 10 bases. V gave up 3 bases and J gave up 8 bases; unmatched junction bases: 10. The CDR3 length is 16 residues. Germline lookup yields CDR1 MNHEY and CDR2 SVGEGT. In DNA form, the CDR3 reads TGTGCCAGCAGTTATATCGAGACAGGGGGCCGGGATGAGCAGTTCTTC. It is translated as CASSYIETGGRDEQFF.

This clonotype was recorded at least ten times. This chain joins TRBV9 and TRBJ2-5; weak D call: TRBD2 (5 bases). CDR3 length: 13 amino acids. Germline CDR1 is SGDLS and CDR2 is YYNGEE. V was pared by 7 bases and J by 5 bases, with 15 bases between. The CDR3 nucleotides are TGTGCCAGCGGTACGGGGTTGTCCGAGACCCAGTACTTC. Its protein is CASGTGLSETQYF.

This clonotype appeared once. One junction end does not reproduce the germline sequence, and a read error may be involved. The V call is TRBV4-1, the J call TRBJ2-5; 10 nucleotides match TRBD1. Looked up from germline, CDR1 is MGHRA and CDR2 is YSYEKL. The CDR3 runs 14 residues. CDR3 nucleotides: TGCGCCGGCAGCCGCGACAGGGGGCGGGAGACCCAGTACTTC. Translated, it gives CAGSRDRGRETQYF.

This clonotype was observed a handful of times. The V call is TRBV28, the J call TRBJ2-5; D unclear. The V and J ends lost 6 bases and 0 bases respectively, with 8 bases between them. The CDR3 is 13 amino acids. Germline CDR1 MDHEN, CDR2 SYDVKM. Here the CDR3 reads CASSKLYQETQYF. Here the CDR3 DNA reads TGTGCCAGCAGCAAACTCTACCAAGAGACCCAGTACTTC.

This clonotype was found many times. V usage is TRBV20-1 and J usage is TRBJ1-5, with a weak D call TRBD1 (5 bases). This CDR3 spans 19 amino acids. V lost 0 bases and J lost 7, with 28 bases in between. Germline CDR1 is DFQATT and CDR2 is SNEGSKA (reference sequence). This CDR3 reads CSARDLEGMTPSVMQPQHF. The CDR3 coding sequence is TGCAGTGCTAGAGATCTAGAGGGGATGACCCCCTCAGTCATGCAGCCCCAGCATTTT.